This is a list of T cell receptor beta chains from one sample in a study of beta chain features in type 1 diabetes. Measured with immunoSEQ multiplex PCR; TCRdb has only the in-frame clones, and not every one. The sample yields hundreds of thousands of clones, roughly 17% seen once. Sequenced input: naive CD4+ T cells from blood. These receptors originate from a woman in her late teens or twenties in good health. Each CDR3 is given with its conserved first and last residue. Fields, in order: V gene, D gene, J gene, clone size, CDR3 protein, CDR3 DNA. D genes are given only for firm matches. Only part of the rows carry a size: once, few, many, or a class if the clone is expanded.

V: TRBV10-3; D: TRBD2; J: TRBJ2-7; size: few; CDR3: CAISERTSGGAGEQYF; DNA: TGTGCCATCAGTGAAAGGACTAGCGGGGGGGCCGGCGAGCAGTACTTC
V: TRBV28; D: -; J: TRBJ2-1; size: -; CDR3: CASGRVIAYNEQFF; DNA: TGTGCCAGCGGTCGGGTTATCGCCTACAATGAGCAGTTCTTC
V: TRBV10-3; D: -; J: TRBJ2-7; size: -; CDR3: CAISDPYKLVEPPSLVVYEQYF; DNA: TGTGCCATCAGTGACCCATACAAACTGGTAGAGCCCCCCTCCTTAGTAGTCTACGAGCAGTACTTC
V: TRBV15; D: -; J: TRBJ2-3; size: -; CDR3: CATSRVIEDTQYF; DNA: TGTGCCACCAGCAGAGTTATCGAAGATACGCAGTATTTT
V: TRBV28; D: -; J: TRBJ2-1; size: -; CDR3: CASGLTVSNEQFF; DNA: TGTGCCAGCGGATTAACGGTTTCGAATGAGCAGTTCTTC
V: TRBV7-2; D: -; J: TRBJ2-1; size: few; CDR3: CASSLVAFLGNNEQFF; DNA: TGTGCCAGCAGCTTAGTCGCTTTCCTTGGGAACAATGAGCAGTTCTTC
V: TRBV7-6; D: -; J: TRBJ1-5; size: -; CDR3: CASSESIGPQHF; DNA: TGTGCCAGCAGCGAATCTATCGGGCCCCAGCATTTT
V: TRBV6-5; D: -; J: TRBJ2-7; size: -; CDR3: CASSLARKAEQYF; DNA: TGTGCCAGCAGTTTGGCACGAAAGGCGGAGCAGTACTTC
V: TRBV14; D: -; J: TRBJ2-3; size: few; CDR3: CASSQAFEGLTDTQYF; DNA: TGTGCCAGCAGCCAGGCCTTCGAGGGACTCACAGATACGCAGTATTTT
V: TRBV7-2; D: -; J: TRBJ1-2; size: few; CDR3: CASSLADRLPGYTF; DNA: TGTGCCAGCAGCTTAGCGGACCGCCTACCTGGCTACACCTTC
V: TRBV28; D: -; J: TRBJ2-5; size: -; CDR3: CASSNTQPSLETQYF; DNA: TGTGCCAGCAGTAACACCCAGCCTAGCTTGGAGACCCAGTACTTC
V: TRBV7-3; D: -; J: TRBJ2-3; size: -; CDR3: CASSARGDTQYF; DNA: TGTGCCAGCAGCGCCCGGGGAGATACGCAGTATTTT
V: TRBV6-6; D: -; J: TRBJ2-7; size: few; CDR3: CASSYIADATYEQYF; DNA: TGTGCCAGCAGTTATATAGCAGACGCCACCTACGAGCAGTACTTC
V: TRBV9; D: -; J: TRBJ2-1; size: -; CDR3: CASSSNNEQFF; DNA: TGTGCCAGCAGCTCTAACAATGAGCAGTTCTTC
V: TRBV7-3; D: -; J: TRBJ2-3; size: -; CDR3: CASSLTIDTQYF; DNA: TGTGCCAGCAGCTTAACTATAGATACGCAGTATTTT